This T cell receptor beta chain is drawn from a study of T cell changes during pregnancy in multiple sclerosis (dated by TCRdb to about 2019). Regarding the complete study: Changes in the T cell repertoire over the course of pregnancy were examined in this study in women with multiple sclerosis.

Library method: the immunoSEQ multiplex PCR assay. TCRdb obtained this table from immuneACCESS and retained in-frame rearrangements with V and J assigned. These tables miss some clones; where compared with another copy, unresolved V genes account for less than half of the shortfall, and the remainder is unexplained. The sample profile shows under 80,000 clones; roughly 90% of them were found once. The top ten hold roughly 3.6% of the sample. Worth noting for this clone: Its antigen target is currently unknown. Nothing much larger sits one base from this clone, and base qualities are not available.

The source was peripheral blood, collected after pregnancy. The TCR sequence derives from a female donor in good health, enrolled as a control in a pregnancy study.

The bases are TGTGCCAGCAGTGATCGGAGGGGCTATGGCTACACCTTC. This codes for CASSDRRGYGYTF. The chain is made from TRBV6-1 and TRBJ1-2; a tentative D call is TRBD1 (5 bases match). The CDR3, cysteine through phenylalanine, is 13 amino acids long. The retained sequence is limited to the CDR3, 39 bases, with the frame set at the first base. V loses 3 bases of germline sequence and J loses 4 bases, and the interval between the two ends is 9 bases. In the germline V gene, CDR1 corresponds to MNHNS and CDR2 to SASEGT.